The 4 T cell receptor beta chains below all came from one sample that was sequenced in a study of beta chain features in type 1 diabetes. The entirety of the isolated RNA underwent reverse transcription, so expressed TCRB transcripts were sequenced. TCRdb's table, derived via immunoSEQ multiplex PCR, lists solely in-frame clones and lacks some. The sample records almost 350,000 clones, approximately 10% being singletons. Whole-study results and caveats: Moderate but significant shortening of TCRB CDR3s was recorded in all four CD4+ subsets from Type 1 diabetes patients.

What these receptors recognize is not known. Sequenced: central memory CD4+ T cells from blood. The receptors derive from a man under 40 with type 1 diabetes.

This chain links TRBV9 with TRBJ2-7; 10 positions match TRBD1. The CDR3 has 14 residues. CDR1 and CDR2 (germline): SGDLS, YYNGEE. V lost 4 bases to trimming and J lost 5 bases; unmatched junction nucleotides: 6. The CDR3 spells CASSQTGGLNEQYF. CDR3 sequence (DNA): TGTGCCAGCAGCCAGACAGGGGGCCTCAACGAGCAGTACTTC. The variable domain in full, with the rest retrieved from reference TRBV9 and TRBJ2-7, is DSGVTQTPKHLITATGQRVTLRCSPRSGDLSVYWYQQSLDQGLQFLIQYYNGEERAKGNILERFSAQQFPDLHSELNLSSLELGDSALYFCASSQTGGLNEQYFGPGTRLTVT.

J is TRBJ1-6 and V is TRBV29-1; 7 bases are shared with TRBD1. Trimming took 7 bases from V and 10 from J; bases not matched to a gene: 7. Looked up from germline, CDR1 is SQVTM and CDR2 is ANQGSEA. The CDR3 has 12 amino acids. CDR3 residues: CSAVQGRSPLHF. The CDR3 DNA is TGCAGCGCAGTACAGGGGCGGTCACCCCTCCACTTT.

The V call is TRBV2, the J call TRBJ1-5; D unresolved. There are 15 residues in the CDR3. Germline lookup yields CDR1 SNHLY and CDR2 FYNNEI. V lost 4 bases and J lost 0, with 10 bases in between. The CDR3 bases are TGTGCCAGCAGTGTACAGACTTATAGCAATCAGCCCCAGCATTTT. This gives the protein CASSVQTYSNQPQHF. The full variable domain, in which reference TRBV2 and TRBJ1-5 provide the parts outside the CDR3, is EPEVTQTPSHQVTQMGQEVILRCVPISNHLYFYWYRQILGQKVEFLVSFYNNEISEKSEIFDDQFSVERPDGSNFTLKIRSTKLEDSAMYFCASSVQTYSNQPQHFGDGTRLSIL.

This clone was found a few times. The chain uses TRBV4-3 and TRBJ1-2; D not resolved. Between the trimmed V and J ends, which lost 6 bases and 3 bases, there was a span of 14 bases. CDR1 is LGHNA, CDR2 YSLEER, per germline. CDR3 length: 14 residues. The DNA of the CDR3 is TGCGCCAGCAGTAGGGAAATAAAGGACTATGGCTACACCTTC. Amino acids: CASSREIKDYGYTF.